The clone carrying this TCR beta chain was detected a few times. Its antigen is not identified. Method: immunoSEQ multiplex PCR; TCRdb's copy keeps in-frame clones and lacks some. The data show tens of thousands of clones, about 76% seen once. The data derive from a study of glioma-infiltrating T cells after dendritic cell vaccination. PBMC sampling occurred before vaccination, two weeks after the third dose, and at progression. Study-wide results and limits: Few patients contributed both blood and tumor specimens.

The sample in question was blood, obtained before dendritic cell vaccination. This TCR was sampled from a human donor with glioblastoma.

CDR3: CASSLRRQGQTDTQYF. CDR3 nucleotide sequence: TGTGCCAGCAGTTTACGCAGACAGGGACAGACAGATACGCAGTATTTT. This rearrangement joins TRBV27 to TRBJ2-3, with 7 bases lining up with TRBD1. Germline lookup yields CDR1 MNHEY and CDR2 SMNVEV (reference sequence). This CDR3 contains 16 residues. Trimming at V came to 2 bases and at J to 3 bases, leaving 8 bases not matched to a gene.